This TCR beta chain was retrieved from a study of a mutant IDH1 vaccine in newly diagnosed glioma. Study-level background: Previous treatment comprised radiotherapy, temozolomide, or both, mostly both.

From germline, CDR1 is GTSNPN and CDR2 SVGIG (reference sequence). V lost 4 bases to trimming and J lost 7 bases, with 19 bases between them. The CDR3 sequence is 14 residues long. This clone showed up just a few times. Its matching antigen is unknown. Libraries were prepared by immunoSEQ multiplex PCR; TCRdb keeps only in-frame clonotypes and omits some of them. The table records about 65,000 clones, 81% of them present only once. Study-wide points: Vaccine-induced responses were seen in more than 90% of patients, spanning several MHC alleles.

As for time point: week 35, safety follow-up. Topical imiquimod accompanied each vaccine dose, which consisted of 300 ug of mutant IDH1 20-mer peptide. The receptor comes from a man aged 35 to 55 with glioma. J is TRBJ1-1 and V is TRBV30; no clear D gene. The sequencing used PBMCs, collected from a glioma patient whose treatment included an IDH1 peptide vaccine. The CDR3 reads CAWIVDARRGEAFF. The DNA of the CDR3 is TGTGCCTGGATCGTGGACGCGAGACGAGGTGAAGCTTTCTTT.